Below are 19 T cell receptor beta chains sequenced from a single sample in a study of CD8 T cells in ankylosing spondylitis. Study observations and caveats: Fewer than 10 highly homologous variants formed a TCR beta motif that appeared characteristic of ankylosing spondylitis blood.

Their recognized antigens are unknown. TCRdb fed the 5' RACE reads into MiXCR, producing one record per CDR3 protein. This sample has a few hundred thousand distinct CDR3 sequences; over 9.5% occur once, and the top ten carry approximately 6.3%. Sequenced material: blood, either unsorted or a sorted T cell fraction (not recorded which). The receptors derive from a male donor with ankylosing spondylitis.

The chain joins TRBV4-1 to TRBJ1-1; no clear D. V was cut by 1 base and J by 7 bases, with 22 bases left in between. The CDR3 has 17 amino acids. Germline-derived CDR1 and CDR2 are MGHRA and YSYEKL. CDR3 in DNA: TGCGCCAGCAGCCAAGTTTATCTTCCCACATCGAACTATGAAGCTTTCTTT. Protein: CASSQVYLPTSNYEAFF.

The J gene is TRBJ2-1, the V gene TRBV10-3; possibly TRBD2 for D (5 bases). CDR3 length: 14 amino acids. The ends were cut back, 0 bases at V and 9 bases at J, with 12 bases in the middle. Germline V lookup: CDR1 ENHRY, CDR2 SYGVKD. The CDR3 is CAISESEDLGEQFF. DNA of the CDR3: TGTGCCATCAGTGAGTCGGAGGACCTCGGTGAGCAGTTCTTC.

This clonotype was picked up one time. The J gene is TRBJ1-2, the V gene TRBV10-2; TRBD1 aligns across 8 bases. CDR3 size: 16 residues. CDR1 is WSHSY and CDR2 is SAAADI in the germline V gene. V dropped 0 bases and J dropped 6; count of bases not matched to a gene: 9. As DNA, the CDR3 is TGCGCCAGCAGTGAGTCATCGACAGGGGTCAAGGATGGCTACACCTTC. It specifies CASSESSTGVKDGYTF.

This clonotype came up a few times. The V and J genes are TRBV5-1 and TRBJ2-7; D is ambiguous. V was trimmed by 5 bases and J by 0 bases, leaving 12 bases between them. CDR1 and CDR2 (germline): SGHRS, YFSETQ. This CDR3 has 14 residues. The CDR3 coding sequence is TGCGCCAGCAGAGGTGGAATAAACTCCTACGAGCAGTACTTC. This gives the protein CASRGGINSYEQYF.

This clonotype was seen repeatedly, ten times or more. The chain combines TRBV29-1 with TRBJ1-2; a possible D gene is TRBD1 (6 bases). The CDR3 is 14 residues long. The germline V and J ends were trimmed by 0 bases and 4 bases, with 12 bases remaining between them. Looked up from germline, CDR1 is SQVTM and CDR2 is ANQGSEA. The CDR3 protein is CSVEDGGRGYGYTF. CDR3 nucleotide sequence: TGCAGCGTTGAAGACGGGGGCAGGGGCTATGGCTACACCTTC.

V usage is TRBV19 and J usage is TRBJ2-2; TRBD2 aligns across 9 bases. Looked up from germline, CDR1 is LNHDA and CDR2 is SQIVND (reference sequence). Unmatched junction bases numbered 3, after V lost 2 bases and J lost 2 bases. This CDR3 has 16 residues. The CDR3 spells CASSISSGINTGELFF. As DNA, the CDR3 is TGTGCCAGTAGTATATCTAGCGGGATAAACACCGGGGAGCTGTTTTTT.

The table lists this clonotype with a few counts. The rearrangement links TRBV4-2 to TRBJ2-7; 8 nucleotides agree with TRBD1. The CDR3 sequence is 15 residues long. The V and J ends lost 0 bases and 4 bases, in that order; junction bases with no gene match: 5. Germline V CDR1 and CDR2: LGHNA, YNFKEQ. CDR3 region: CASSQERTGSYEQYF. For the CDR3, the DNA is TGTGCCAGCAGCCAAGAAAGGACAGGGAGTTACGAGCAGTACTTC.

This clonotype was seen only a few times. The chain has TRBV13 and TRBJ2-2, with a possible D match to TRBD1 (6 bases). The germline V gene encodes CDR1 PRHDT and CDR2 FYEKMQ (reference sequence). Trimming left V 5 bases short and J 3 bases short, with 10 bases between. The CDR3 totals 14 residues. CDR3 in DNA: TGTGCCAGCAGCAACAGGGAACACACCGGGGAGCTGTTTTTT. Protein product: CASSNREHTGELFF.

This clonotype was seen only a few times. The chain has TRBV30 and TRBJ2-1; D is undetermined. The V and J ends lost 7 bases and 1 base respectively, with 14 bases between them. CDR1 and CDR2 (germline): GTSNPN, SVGIG (reference sequence). This CDR3 contains 14 residues. Here the CDR3 reads CASLSWMSYNEQFF. The CDR3 DNA reads TGTGCCTCGCTATCATGGATGTCCTACAATGAGCAGTTCTTC.

This clonotype was recorded many times. Mismatch with germline at one junction end may stem from a read error. The CDR3 sequence is CAIGDLGEQFF. The DNA of the CDR3 is TGTGCCATCGGTGACTTGGGTGAGCAGTTCTTC. The V gene is TRBV10-3, the J gene TRBJ2-1; unclear D gene. Germline V lookup: CDR1 ENHRY, CDR2 SYGVKD. CDR3 length: 11 amino acids.

This clonotype was picked up many times. This rearrangement joins TRBV24-1 to TRBJ1-2; 10 bases are shared with TRBD1. V was pared by 3 bases and J by 1 base, with 7 bases of the junction left unmatched. Germline CDR1 reads KGHDR; CDR2 reads SFDVKD. The length of the CDR3 is 17 residues. CDR3 bases: TGTGCCACCAGTGATGCCGGGACAGGGGATCTTAACTATGGCTACACCTTC. As protein: CATSDAGTGDLNYGYTF.

This clonotype was counted many times. V is TRBV5-1 and J is TRBJ1-1, with D unclear. This CDR3 region has 13 residues. The germline CDR1 and CDR2 sequences are SGHRS and YFSETQ. Deletions cut 2 bases from V and 4 bases from J, with 9 bases between. The CDR3 reads CASSLGSTTEAFF. The CDR3 DNA follows: TGCGCCAGCAGCTTAGGTAGTACCACTGAAGCTTTCTTT. Using reference TRBV5-1 and TRBJ1-1 for the parts outside the CDR3, the full variable domain is KAGVTQTPRYLIKTRGQQVTLSCSPISGHRSVSWYQQTPGQGLQFLFEYFSETQRNKGNFPGRFSGRQFSNSRSEMNVSTLELGDSALYLCASSLGSTTEAFFGQGTRLTVV.

This rearrangement joins TRBV18 to TRBJ2-5; 7 nucleotides line up with TRBD2. The J segment lost 1 base and the V segment lost 6 bases, leaving 20 bases of the junction unmatched. The CDR3 is 19 residues long. Looked up from germline, CDR1 is KGHSH and CDR2 is LQKENI. CDR3 bases: TGTGCCAGCTCGCCTTCCCGGATGGCGGGAGAGACATCCCAAGAGACCCAGTACTTC. Amino acid sequence: CASSPSRMAGETSQETQYF.

This clonotype was detected a few times. The rearrangement joins TRBV11-2 to TRBJ2-1, with TRBD2 matching 11 bases. V was clipped by 3 bases and J by 9 bases; unmatched bases: 7. The CDR3 consists of 15 residues. The V gene's germline CDR1 is SGHAT and CDR2 FQNNGV. The CDR3 DNA reads TGTGCCAGCAGCTTTAGCGGGAGGGCCCTCGGTGAGCAGTTCTTC. The encoded protein is CASSFSGRALGEQFF.

The chain couples TRBV5-1 to TRBJ1-1; D perhaps matches TRBD1 (6 bases). CDR1 and CDR2 (germline): SGHRS, YFSETQ. V was clipped by 5 bases and J by 3 bases, with 14 bases between them. The CDR3 totals 14 residues. CDR3 sequence reads: CASRGQTLDTEAFF. CDR3 sequence (DNA): TGCGCCAGCAGGGGACAAACTTTGGACACTGAAGCTTTCTTT.

The chain is built from TRBV7-9 and TRBJ2-1; TRBD2 matches at 14 bases. The CDR3 totals 16 residues. J gave up 6 bases and V 3 bases, and 4 bases lay outside the gene matches. CDR1 SEHNR and CDR2 FQNEAQ come from the germline V gene (reference sequence). CDR3 DNA sequence: TGTGCCAGCAGCTTTAGACTAGCGGGAGGGCCCAATGAGCAGTTCTTC. This codes for CASSFRLAGGPNEQFF.

In its sample, this clonotype was seen many times. The rearrangement joins TRBV20-1 to TRBJ1-1, with TRBD1 matching over 9 bases. The germline V gene encodes CDR1 DFQATT and CDR2 SNEGSKA (reference sequence). V was clipped by 5 bases and J by 3 bases; unmatched bases: 7. This CDR3 has 14 amino acids. CDR3 coding DNA: TGCAGTGCTTCAAACAGGGGGCAGGACACTGAAGCTTTCTTT. It yields the protein CSASNRGQDTEAFF.

The rearrangement links TRBV7-6 to TRBJ1-3, with D maybe TRBD1 (5 bases). Trimming cost V 1 base and J 0 bases, with 19 bases left between them. Per germline, CDR1 SGHVS and CDR2 FNYEAQ. The CDR3 consists of 19 residues. The CDR3 DNA sequence: TGTGCCAGCAGCTTAGTGCCAGGGATGGCCGAGGGCTCTGGAAACACCATATATTTT. Protein product: CASSLVPGMAEGSGNTIYF.

This clonotype showed up many times. V usage is TRBV5-1 and J usage is TRBJ1-2, with D hard to call. V was shortened by 1 base and J by 2 bases, with 9 bases between the two germline ends. The CDR3 runs 14 residues. Germline assignment: CDR1 SGHRS and CDR2 YFSETQ. CDR3 DNA sequence: TGCGCCAGCAGCTTGCGGACCGAAAACTATGGCTACACCTTC. This codes for CASSLRTENYGYTF.